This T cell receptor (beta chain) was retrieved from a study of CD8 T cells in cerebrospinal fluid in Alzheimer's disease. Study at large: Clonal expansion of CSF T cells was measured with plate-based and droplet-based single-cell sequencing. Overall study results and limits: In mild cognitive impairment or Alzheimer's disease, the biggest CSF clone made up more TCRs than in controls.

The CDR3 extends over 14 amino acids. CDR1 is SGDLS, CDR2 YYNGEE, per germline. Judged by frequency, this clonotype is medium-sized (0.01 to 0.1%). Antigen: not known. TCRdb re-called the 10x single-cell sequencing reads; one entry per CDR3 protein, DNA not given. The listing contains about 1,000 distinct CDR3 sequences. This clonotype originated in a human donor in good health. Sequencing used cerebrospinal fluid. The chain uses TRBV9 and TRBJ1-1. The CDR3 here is CASSVARGNTEAFF. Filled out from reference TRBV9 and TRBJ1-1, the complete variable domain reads DSGVTQTPKHLITATGQRVTLRCSPRSGDLSVYWYQQSLDQGLQFLIQYYNGEERAKGNILERFSAQQFPDLHSELNLSSLELGDSALYFCASSVARGNTEAFFGQGTRLTVV.